The clone carrying this T cell receptor (beta chain) was seen only once. Its antigen is unidentified. This entry comes from a study of OX40 agonist ivuxolimab in advanced cancers. On the study more broadly: As their treatment, patients were administered ivuxolimab, an agonistic anti-OX40 (CD134) antibody.

Profiling relied on immunoSEQ multiplex PCR, and the TCRdb table lists in-frame clones only, not all of them. This sample yields about 21,000 clones, of which about 80% are seen a single time; around 29% belongs to the top ten. Whole-study findings and limits: CD4+ and CD8+ T cells in blood underwent clonal expansion by week 6 at 0.1 to 3.0 mg/kg.

Germline CDR1 GTSNPN, CDR2 SVGIG (reference sequence). The CDR3 loop spans 15 amino acids. The V segment lost 1 base and the J segment 7 bases; nucleotides outside the gene matches: 6. Here the sequenced sample was CD4+ or CD8+ T cells sorted from blood, taken in a trial of the OX40 agonist ivuxolimab. The receptor comes from an adult with an advanced solid tumor such as melanoma, head and neck, liver or kidney cancer. The chain uses TRBV30 and TRBJ2-1, with 11 bases fitting TRBD2. CDR3 in DNA: TGTGCCTGGAGTGAACTAGCGGGAGTTGCAAATGAGCAGTTCTTC. This sequence encodes CAWSELAGVANEQFF.